These 18 T cell receptor beta chains were all obtained from the same sample, sequenced in a study of blood T cell repertoires in COVID-19. Sequencing used immunoSEQ multiplex PCR; TCRdb keeps in-frame clones, though not all of them. The table records about 86,000 clones, around nine tenths of them present only once. The source material was PBMCs or T cells enriched from blood (not recorded which). These receptors came from a woman aged 45-60 years with acute COVID-19.

This chain links TRBV5-6 with TRBJ2-5; TRBD1 aligns across 7 bases. V gave up 2 bases and J gave up 1 base; unmatched junction bases: 14. This CDR3 has 18 residues. The germline V gene encodes CDR1 SGHDT and CDR2 YYEEEE. The CDR3 region is CASSLLLYLGQFQETQYF. In DNA, the CDR3 is TGTGCCAGCAGCTTATTACTTTACCTGGGACAGTTCCAAGAGACCCAGTACTTC.

The chain combines TRBV20-1 with TRBJ2-1; 10 bases are a match to TRBD2. Germline values: CDR1 DFQATT, CDR2 SNEGSKA (reference sequence). The CDR3 has 15 amino acids. V shed 3 bases, J shed 5 bases, and the junction held 7 bases outside the gene matches. CDR3 DNA: TGCAGTGCTAGTCTTAGCGGGAGGCGGAACAATGAGCAGTTCTTC. Translation: CSASLSGRRNNEQFF.

The V and J genes are TRBV19 and TRBJ2-5; 8 nucleotides line up with TRBD1. This CDR3 contains 15 residues. V gave up 4 bases and J gave up 1 base; unmatched junction bases: 5. Germline CDR1 is LNHDA and CDR2 is SQIVND (reference sequence). This CDR3 reads CASSSGTGTQETQYF. The CDR3 DNA reads TGTGCCAGTAGTAGCGGGACAGGAACCCAAGAGACCCAGTACTTC.

The chain uses TRBV7-9 and TRBJ2-3; D may be TRBD2 (6 bases). Germline V gene data show CDR1 as SEHNR and CDR2 as FQNEAQ (reference sequence). Trimming removed 4 bases from V and 3 bases from J, with 17 bases in between. The CDR3 is 16 residues long. CDR3 in amino acids: CASSSTLRRGTDTQYF. As DNA, the CDR3 is TGTGCCAGCAGCTCAACCCTGCGGAGGGGAACAGATACGCAGTATTTT. Full variable domain (rest looked up from reference TRBV7-9 and TRBJ2-3): DTGVSQNPRHKITKRGQNVTFRCDPISEHNRLYWYRQTLGQGPEFLTYFQNEAQLEKSRLLSDRFSAERPKGSFSTLEIQRTEQGDSAMYLCASSSTLRRGTDTQYFGPGTRLTVL.

The V gene is TRBV7-3, the J gene TRBJ2-7, with D perhaps matching TRBD1 (5 bases). Trimming removed 0 bases at V and 2 bases at J, with 14 bases between. Germline V lookup: CDR1 SGHTA, CDR2 FQGTGA. CDR3 length: 16 residues. CDR3 sequence (DNA): TGTGCCAGCAGCTTAACTCACGACAGACCTACCTACGAGCAGTACTTC. Amino acids: CASSLTHDRPTYEQYF.

The chain uses TRBV24-1 and TRBJ2-3; no reliable D call. The CDR3 contains 16 residues. Trimming removed 4 bases at V and 0 bases at J, with 13 bases between. Per germline, CDR1 KGHDR and CDR2 SFDVKD. The CDR3 DNA follows: TGTGCCACCAGTGACCGGTTCTACCCTAGCACAGATACGCAGTATTTT. As protein: CATSDRFYPSTDTQYF.

DNA of the CDR3: TGTGCCAGCAGTATGACAGGGTACAATTCACCCCTCCACTTT. Translation gives CASSMTGYNSPLHF. The chain carries TRBV2 and TRBJ1-6; 7 nucleotides agree with TRBD1. V lost 5 bases and J lost 7; bases outside the gene matches: 5. This CDR3 is built from 14 residues. Germline lookup yields CDR1 SNHLY and CDR2 FYNNEI.

J is TRBJ2-1 and V is TRBV6-5, with TRBD2 matching over 12 bases. V dropped 6 bases and J dropped 8; count of bases not matched to a gene: 8. Germline V gene data show CDR1 as MNHEY and CDR2 as SVGAGI. The CDR3 is 15 residues long. The CDR3 sequence: CASSRLAGGPDEQFF. The CDR3 DNA follows: TGTGCCAGCAGCCGTCTAGCGGGAGGGCCCGATGAGCAGTTCTTC.

This clone was seen a single time. This sequence joins TRBV18 and TRBJ2-3; D might be TRBD1 (7 bases). There are 16 residues in the CDR3. The germline V gene has CDR1 KGHSH and CDR2 LQKENI. Deletions cut 3 bases from V and 6 bases from J, with 19 bases between. CDR3 coding DNA: TGTGCCAGCTCACCGGCGGGACAGTCCCGGCGCGATACGCAGTATTTT. Translating it yields CASSPAGQSRRDTQYF.

This clone was seen once. J is TRBJ2-5 and V is TRBV29-1, with D tentatively TRBD2 (6 bases). Per germline, CDR1 SQVTM and CDR2 ANQGSEA. Trimming pared 7 bases from V and 4 bases from J, leaving 16 bases between. This CDR3 region has 13 residues. The chain's CDR3 is CSGVADGGETQYF. Written as DNA, the CDR3 is TGCAGCGGGGTAGCGGACGGTGGAGAGACCCAGTACTTC. Looking up the rest from reference TRBV29-1 and TRBJ2-5 gives the full variable domain: SAVISQKPSRDICQRGTSLTIQCQVDSQVTMMFWYRQQPGQSLTLIATANQGSEATYESGFVIDKFPISRPNLTFSTLTVSNMSPEDSSIYLCSGVADGGETQYFGPGTRLLVL.

The chain has TRBV25-1 and TRBJ1-6, with 9 nucleotides matching TRBD1. This CDR3 has 16 residues. The germline V gene has CDR1 MGHDK and CDR2 SYGVNS. The V segment lost 2 bases and the J segment 4 bases; nucleotides outside the gene matches: 3. CDR3 sequence (DNA): TGTGCCAGCAGTGAAGACGGGACAGGGTATAATTCACCCCTCCACTTT. This codes for CASSEDGTGYNSPLHF.

The CDR3 protein is CAWVPGQGFRTNEKLFF. CDR3 DNA sequence: TGTGCCTGGGTCCCGGGACAGGGGTTTAGGACTAATGAAAAACTGTTTTTT. The chain couples TRBV30 to TRBJ1-4; 10 nucleotides agree with TRBD1. The V segment lost 5 bases and the J segment 2 bases; nucleotides outside the gene matches: 11. The CDR3 is 17 residues long. Germline V gene lookup returns CDR1 GTSNPN and CDR2 SVGIG (reference sequence).

This sequence joins TRBV19 and TRBJ2-3; 9 bases are a match to TRBD2. CDR3 length: 17 residues. Germline trimming cut 7 bases from V and 0 bases from J; bases unmatched to any gene: 11. Germline CDR1 is LNHDA and CDR2 is SQIVND (reference sequence). The CDR3 region is CASTLVASGTSTDTQYF. As DNA, the CDR3 is TGTGCCAGTACCCTTGTGGCTAGCGGGACGAGCACAGATACGCAGTATTTT. Filled out from reference TRBV19 and TRBJ2-3, the complete variable domain reads DGGITQSPKYLFRKEGQNVTLSCEQNLNHDAMYWYRQDPGQGLRLIYYSQIVNDFQKGDIAEGYSVSREKKESFPLTVTSAQKNPTAFYLCASTLVASGTSTDTQYFGPGTRLTVL.

The chain couples TRBV19 to TRBJ1-4; D ambiguous. V was clipped by 3 bases and J by 3 bases, with 8 bases between them. The CDR3 totals 14 residues. CDR1 LNHDA and CDR2 SQIVND come from the germline V gene (reference sequence). CDR3: CASSIRTANEKLFF. CDR3 nucleotide sequence: TGTGCCAGTAGTATTAGAACAGCTAATGAAAAACTGTTTTTT.

The J gene is TRBJ2-1, the V gene TRBV11-3; 11 bases are shared with TRBD2. The V gene end was trimmed by 5 bases and the J gene end by 9 bases; junction bases not matched to a gene: 15. The germline V gene has CDR1 SGHNT and CDR2 YENEEA. The CDR3 covers 17 residues. CDR3 nucleotides: TGTGCCAGCAGCCCGGCCCCCCCGACTAGCGGGAAGGGTGAGCAGTTCTTC. This translates into CASSPAPPTSGKGEQFF.

This rearrangement joins TRBV10-3 to TRBJ1-1, with D maybe TRBD1 (5 bases). Germline CDR1 and CDR2: ENHRY and SYGVKD. The CDR3 has 18 residues. Trimming removed 10 bases at V and 4 bases at J, with 31 bases between. The DNA for the CDR3 is TGTGCCACCAAACCCGGCAGCCTCACCCTGCGGGGGGGCACTGAAGCTTTCTTT. Protein: CATKPGSLTLRGGTEAFF.

CDR3 protein: CASKLETGIYNEQFF. The CDR3 nucleotides are TGTGCCAGCAAGCTTGAGACAGGGATCTACAATGAGCAGTTCTTC. This chain joins TRBV6-4 and TRBJ2-1, with TRBD1 matching over 7 bases. Germline V CDR1 and CDR2: MRHNA, SNTAGT. Germline trimming cut 7 bases from V and 3 bases from J; bases unmatched to any gene: 9. This CDR3 contains 15 residues.

This clone appeared a single time. The chain employs TRBV19 and TRBJ2-7, with 7 nucleotides matching TRBD1. Germline V lookup: CDR1 LNHDA, CDR2 SQIVND (reference sequence). CDR3 length: 14 residues. Germline trimming cut 3 bases from V and 2 bases from J; bases unmatched to any gene: 4. CDR3 nucleotides: TGTGCCAGTAGTATTCGGGACAGTCCCTACGAGCAGTACTTC. The encoded protein is CASSIRDSPYEQYF.